The T cell receptor beta chain under discussion was sequenced for a study of cytomegalovirus exposure and HLA in healthy donors. Germline assignment: CDR1 MNHNY and CDR2 SVGAGI (reference sequence). CDR3 length equals 15 residues. V was pared by 6 bases and J by 5 bases, with 11 bases of the junction left unmatched. PCR primers comprised 60 Vbeta and 13 Jbeta primers. Produced via immunoSEQ multiplex PCR; TCRdb's table is partial and in-frame only. The table records hundreds of thousands of clones, approximately 84% of them present only once. This clone was observed a handful of times. Sequences were obtained from PBMCs. The chain links TRBV6-6 to TRBJ1-1, with TRBD1 identical over 8 bases. The clonotype comes from a woman between 35 and 50 years old in good health and CMV-seronegative. The CDR3 here is CASRPRQGTWTEAFF. The CDR3 nucleotides read TGTGCCAGCAGACCTCGACAGGGGACGTGGACTGAAGCTTTCTTT.